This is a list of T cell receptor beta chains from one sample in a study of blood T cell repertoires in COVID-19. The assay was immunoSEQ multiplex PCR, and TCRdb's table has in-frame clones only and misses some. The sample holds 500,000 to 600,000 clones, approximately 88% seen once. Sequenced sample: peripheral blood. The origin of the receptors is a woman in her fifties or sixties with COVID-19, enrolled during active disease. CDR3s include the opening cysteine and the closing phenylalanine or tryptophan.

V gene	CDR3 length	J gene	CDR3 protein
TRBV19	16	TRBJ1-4	CASSADRGSTNEKLFF
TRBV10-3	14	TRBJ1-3	CAIKLTDDGNTIYF
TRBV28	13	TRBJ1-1	CASMPGGNTEAFF
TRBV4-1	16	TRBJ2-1	CASSQDWGGSGNEQFF
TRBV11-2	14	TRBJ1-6	CASSLGGTNSPLHF
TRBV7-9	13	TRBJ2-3	CASSLMGGDTQYF
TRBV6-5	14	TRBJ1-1	CASRMPGVNTEAFF
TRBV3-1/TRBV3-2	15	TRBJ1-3	CASSQVEGAGNTIYF
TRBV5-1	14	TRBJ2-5	CASSRQRGQETQYF
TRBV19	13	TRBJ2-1	CASSIRGWNEQFF
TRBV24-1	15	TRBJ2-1	CATSGGTPSEDEQFF
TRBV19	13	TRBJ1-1	CASSMIRGTEAFF
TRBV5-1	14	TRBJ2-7	CASSPGTGVYEQYF
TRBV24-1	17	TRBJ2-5	CATGTPGLAAGGETQYF
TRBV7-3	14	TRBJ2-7	CASSPGQGSSEQYF
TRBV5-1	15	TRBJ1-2	CASTIGQGESVGYTF
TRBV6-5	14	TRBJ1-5	CASCPQGENQPQHF
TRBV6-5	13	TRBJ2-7	CASMRAPSYEQYF
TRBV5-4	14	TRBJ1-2	CASSRDRWEGGYTF
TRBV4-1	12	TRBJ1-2	CASSHPQDRYTF
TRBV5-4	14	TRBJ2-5	CASSFGNPQETQYF
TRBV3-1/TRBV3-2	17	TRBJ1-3	CASSRTFTGSSGNTIYF
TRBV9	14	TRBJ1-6	CASRPGQGASPLHF
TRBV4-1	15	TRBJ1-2	CASSQDRGTNYGYTF
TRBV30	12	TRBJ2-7	CAWSAQAKEQYF
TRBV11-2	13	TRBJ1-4	CATSRGPNEKLFF